These T cell receptor beta chains were read from a single sample in a study of T cell clonotyping in hematopoietic cell transplantation. Repertoires were generated with immunoSEQ multiplex PCR, while TCRdb's copy carries only in-frame clones and drops some. Counted here are around 17,000 clones, approximately 87% occurring once; the ten biggest clones make up roughly 4.2%. The input for sequencing was PBMCs, taken 100 days after allogeneic stem cell transplant. The source is a male patient between 60 and 69 years old who had an allogeneic stem cell transplant from a related donor, so the T cells may come from the graft donor. Some clones in this sample may be carry-over from other donors' samples. Both conserved end residues are part of each CDR3. A D gene is named only where the DNA matches it firmly. Clone size is not always given. Where it is, it says once, few, many or a class for expanded clones.

j_gene: TRBJ1-5
d_gene: NA
abundance: NA
v_gene: TRBV19
CDR3aa: CASSIVGGQPQHF
CDR3nt: TGTGCCAGTAGTATAGTTGGGGGTCAGCCCCAGCATTTT

j_gene: TRBJ2-5
d_gene: NA
abundance: NA
v_gene: TRBV6-5
CDR3aa: CASSSSTETQYF
CDR3nt: TGTGCCAGCAGTTCCTCCACAGAGACCCAGTACTTC

j_gene: TRBJ1-1
d_gene: NA
abundance: NA
v_gene: TRBV21-1
CDR3aa: CASSTRDREGTEAFF
CDR3nt: TGTGCCAGCAGCACCCGGGACAGGGAAGGGACTGAAGCTTTCTTT

j_gene: TRBJ1-2
d_gene: NA
abundance: NA
v_gene: TRBV5-1
CDR3aa: CASSPFVDRNYASYTF
CDR3nt: TGCGCCAGCAGCCCATTTGTCGACCGAAACTATGCGAGCTACACCTTC

j_gene: TRBJ1-2
d_gene: NA
abundance: NA
v_gene: TRBV2
CDR3aa: CASSVHGAAGYTF
CDR3nt: TGTGCCAGCAGTGTGCACGGGGCGGCTGGCTACACCTTC

j_gene: TRBJ1-1
d_gene: NA
abundance: few
v_gene: TRBV7-2
CDR3aa: CASSLDTGRANTEAFF
CDR3nt: TGTGCCAGCAGCTTAGATACAGGCAGGGCGAACACTGAAGCTTTCTTT

j_gene: TRBJ2-7
d_gene: NA
abundance: NA
v_gene: TRBV30
CDR3aa: CAWSRVSYEQYF
CDR3nt: TGTGCCTGGAGTCGGGTATCCTACGAGCAGTACTTC

j_gene: TRBJ2-7
d_gene: TRBD1
abundance: NA
v_gene: TRBV19
CDR3aa: CASSKRDREPFHEQYF
CDR3nt: TGTGCCAGTAGTAAAAGGGACAGGGAACCCTTCCACGAGCAGTACTTC

j_gene: TRBJ1-1
d_gene: NA
abundance: NA
v_gene: TRBV30
CDR3aa: CAWSLSPNTEAFF
CDR3nt: TGTGCCTGGTCCCTTAGCCCAAACACTGAAGCTTTCTTT

j_gene: TRBJ1-2
d_gene: NA
abundance: NA
v_gene: TRBV30
CDR3aa: CAWAAGANYGYTF
CDR3nt: TGTGCCTGGGCGGCAGGGGCTAACTATGGCTACACCTTC

j_gene: TRBJ1-1
d_gene: NA
abundance: NA
v_gene: TRBV5-1
CDR3aa: CASSPVVGGNTEAFF
CDR3nt: TGCGCCAGCAGCCCGGTGGTAGGGGGGAACACTGAAGCTTTCTTT

j_gene: TRBJ2-7
d_gene: NA
abundance: NA
v_gene: TRBV9
CDR3aa: CASSGGADLTYEQYF
CDR3nt: TGTGCCAGCAGCGGGGGGGCAGATCTAACCTACGAGCAGTACTTC

j_gene: TRBJ2-7
d_gene: NA
abundance: NA
v_gene: TRBV4-3
CDR3aa: CASSQDKDASDEQYF
CDR3nt: TGCGCCAGCAGCCAAGATAAGGATGCCTCAGACGAGCAGTACTTC

j_gene: TRBJ1-5
d_gene: TRBD1
abundance: once
v_gene: TRBV12-5
CDR3aa: CASGSWGTGGQPQHF
CDR3nt: TGTGCTAGTGGTTCATGGGGGACAGGCGGTCAGCCCCAGCATTTT

j_gene: TRBJ2-2
d_gene: NA
abundance: once
v_gene: TRBV11-3
CDR3aa: CASSLGNQGNTGELFF
CDR3nt: TGTGCCAGCAGCTTGGGAAATCAGGGGAACACCGGGGAGCTGTTTTTT

j_gene: TRBJ1-1
d_gene: TRBD1
abundance: NA
v_gene: TRBV7-9
CDR3aa: CASSLATGNEAFF
CDR3nt: TGTGCCAGCAGCTTAGCGACAGGGAATGAAGCTTTCTTT

j_gene: TRBJ1-2
d_gene: TRBD1
abundance: NA
v_gene: TRBV4-3
CDR3aa: CASSPDRGVIGLDGYTF
CDR3nt: TGCGCCAGCAGCCCCGACAGGGGAGTAATTGGACTAGATGGCTACACCTTC

j_gene: TRBJ1-3
d_gene: NA
abundance: NA
v_gene: TRBV28
CDR3aa: CAIHQGQTGNTIYF
CDR3nt: TGTGCCATCCATCAGGGGCAGACTGGAAACACCATATATTTT

j_gene: TRBJ1-5
d_gene: TRBD1
abundance: NA
v_gene: TRBV29-1
CDR3aa: CSAGQGFNQPQHF
CDR3nt: TGCAGCGCGGGACAGGGCTTCAATCAGCCCCAGCATTTT

j_gene: TRBJ2-5
d_gene: NA
abundance: NA
v_gene: TRBV29-1
CDR3aa: CSVELDLETQYF
CDR3nt: TGCAGCGTTGAACTGGATCTAGAGACCCAGTACTTC

j_gene: TRBJ2-5
d_gene: NA
abundance: few
v_gene: TRBV2
CDR3aa: CASGQIQETQYF
CDR3nt: TGTGCCAGCGGGCAGATACAAGAGACCCAGTACTTC

j_gene: TRBJ2-2
d_gene: NA
abundance: NA
v_gene: TRBV4-1
CDR3aa: CASSVSSDSRYTGELFF
CDR3nt: TGCGCCAGCAGCGTCTCAAGCGACTCTAGATACACCGGGGAGCTGTTTTTT

j_gene: TRBJ2-2
d_gene: TRBD1
abundance: NA
v_gene: TRBV7-8
CDR3aa: CASSPRPGQSTGELFF
CDR3nt: TGTGCCAGCAGCCCGCGACCGGGACAGAGCACCGGGGAGCTGTTTTTT

j_gene: TRBJ2-5
d_gene: TRBD2
abundance: NA
v_gene: TRBV6-5
CDR3aa: CASSKGLAIETQYF
CDR3nt: TGTGCCAGCTCAAAAGGACTAGCTATAGAGACCCAGTACTTC